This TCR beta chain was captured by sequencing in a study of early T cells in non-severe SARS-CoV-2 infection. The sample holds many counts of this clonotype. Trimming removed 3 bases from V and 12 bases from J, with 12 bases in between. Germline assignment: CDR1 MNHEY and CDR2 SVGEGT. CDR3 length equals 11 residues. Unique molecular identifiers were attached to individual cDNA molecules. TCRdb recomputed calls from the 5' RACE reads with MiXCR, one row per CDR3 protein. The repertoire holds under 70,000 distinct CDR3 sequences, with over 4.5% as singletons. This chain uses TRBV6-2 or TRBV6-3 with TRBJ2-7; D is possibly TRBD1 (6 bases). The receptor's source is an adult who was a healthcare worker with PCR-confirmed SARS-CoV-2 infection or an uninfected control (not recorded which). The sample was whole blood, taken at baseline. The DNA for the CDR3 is TGTGCCAGCAGTTATTTGGGGGCCTCGTACTTC. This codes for CASSYLGASYF.